This is a list of T cell receptor beta chains from one sample in a study of chemoradiotherapy in HPV16-positive cancers. The protocol was immunoSEQ multiplex PCR, while the TCRdb copy is restricted to in-frame clones and leaves out a portion. This table holds about 8,700 clones, approximately 79% found once. The material was obtained from a patient who underwent chemoradiotherapy. Receptor source: a human donor with HPV-associated anogenital cancer. Both conserved end residues are part of each CDR3. Fields, in order: CDR3 protein, CDR3 DNA, D gene, clone size, J gene, V gene. The D gene is left open where the match is weak. Not every row has a clone size; where given, it reads once, few, many or a size class.

cdr3_aa: CASSFDPRVAGELFF
cdr3_nt: TGTGCCAGCAGCTTCGACCCCCGGGTCGCCGGGGAGCTGTTTTTT
d_call: NA
clone_size: NA
j_call: TRBJ2-2
v_call: TRBV7-9

cdr3_aa: CASGNTEAFF
cdr3_nt: TGTGCCAGCGGGAACACTGAAGCTTTCTTT
d_call: NA
clone_size: NA
j_call: TRBJ1-1
v_call: TRBV11-2

cdr3_aa: CASSLGPGSEKLFF
cdr3_nt: TGTGCCAGCAGTTTAGGCCCAGGGAGTGAAAAACTGTTTTTT
d_call: NA
clone_size: NA
j_call: TRBJ1-4
v_call: TRBV28

cdr3_aa: CASSVTSYSYEQYF
cdr3_nt: TGTGCCAGCAGTGTGACTTCCTACTCCTACGAGCAGTACTTC
d_call: NA
clone_size: NA
j_call: TRBJ2-7
v_call: TRBV6-1

cdr3_aa: CAWSARIGLASTDTQYF
cdr3_nt: TGTGCCTGGAGTGCACGTATCGGCCTCGCCTCCACAGATACGCAGTATTTT
d_call: NA
clone_size: NA
j_call: TRBJ2-3
v_call: TRBV30

cdr3_aa: CASSVGQGSYNEQFF
cdr3_nt: TGTGCCAGCAGTGTAGGGCAGGGTTCATACAATGAGCAGTTCTTC
d_call: NA
clone_size: NA
j_call: TRBJ2-1
v_call: TRBV6-1

cdr3_aa: CASRLAGGYEQYF
cdr3_nt: TGTGCCAGCAGACTAGCGGGGGGTTACGAGCAGTACTTC
d_call: TRBD2
clone_size: NA
j_call: TRBJ2-7
v_call: TRBV11-2

cdr3_aa: CASSSMTGQPQHF
cdr3_nt: TGTGCCAGCAGCTCGATGACAGGTCAGCCCCAGCATTTT
d_call: NA
clone_size: few
j_call: TRBJ1-5
v_call: TRBV7-2

cdr3_aa: CASSYSRVADSYEQYF
cdr3_nt: TGTGCCAGCAGTTACTCCCGGGTAGCGGACTCCTACGAGCAGTACTTC
d_call: NA
clone_size: NA
j_call: TRBJ2-7
v_call: TRBV6-5

cdr3_aa: CASSPKTSDSSYEQYF
cdr3_nt: TGTGCCAGCAGCCCAAAGACTAGCGATAGCTCCTACGAGCAGTACTTC
d_call: TRBD2
clone_size: large
j_call: TRBJ2-7
v_call: TRBV4-2

cdr3_aa: CASSLALRGEQFF
cdr3_nt: TGTGCCAGCAGCTTAGCGTTGCGCGGGGAGCAGTTCTTC
d_call: NA
clone_size: NA
j_call: TRBJ2-1
v_call: TRBV7-9

cdr3_aa: CASSLEAQGGSEKLFF
cdr3_nt: TGTGCCAGCAGCTTAGAGGCTCAGGGCGGTTCTGAAAAACTGTTTTTT
d_call: NA
clone_size: NA
j_call: TRBJ1-4
v_call: TRBV11-2

cdr3_aa: CSVDRTQETQYF
cdr3_nt: TGCAGCGTTGATAGGACTCAAGAGACCCAGTACTTC
d_call: NA
clone_size: NA
j_call: TRBJ2-5
v_call: TRBV29-1

cdr3_aa: CASNPPNRGYEQYF
cdr3_nt: TGTGCCAGCAATCCACCGAACAGGGGCTACGAGCAGTACTTC
d_call: TRBD1
clone_size: NA
j_call: TRBJ2-7
v_call: TRBV28